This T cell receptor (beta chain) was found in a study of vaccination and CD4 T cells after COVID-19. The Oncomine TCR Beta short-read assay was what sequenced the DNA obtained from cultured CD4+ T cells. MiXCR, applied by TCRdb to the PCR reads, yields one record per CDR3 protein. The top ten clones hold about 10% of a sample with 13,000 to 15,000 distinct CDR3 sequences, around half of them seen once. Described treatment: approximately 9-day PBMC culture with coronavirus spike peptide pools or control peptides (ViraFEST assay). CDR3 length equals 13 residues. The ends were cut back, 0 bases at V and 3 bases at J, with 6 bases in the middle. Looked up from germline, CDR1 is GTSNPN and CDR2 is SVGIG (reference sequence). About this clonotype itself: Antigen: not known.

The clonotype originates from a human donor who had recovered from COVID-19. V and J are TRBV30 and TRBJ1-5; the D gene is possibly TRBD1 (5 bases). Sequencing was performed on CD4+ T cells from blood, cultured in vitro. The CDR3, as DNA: TGTGCCTGGAGTGTACAGGCCAATCAGCCCCAGCATTTT. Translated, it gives CAWSVQANQPQHF.